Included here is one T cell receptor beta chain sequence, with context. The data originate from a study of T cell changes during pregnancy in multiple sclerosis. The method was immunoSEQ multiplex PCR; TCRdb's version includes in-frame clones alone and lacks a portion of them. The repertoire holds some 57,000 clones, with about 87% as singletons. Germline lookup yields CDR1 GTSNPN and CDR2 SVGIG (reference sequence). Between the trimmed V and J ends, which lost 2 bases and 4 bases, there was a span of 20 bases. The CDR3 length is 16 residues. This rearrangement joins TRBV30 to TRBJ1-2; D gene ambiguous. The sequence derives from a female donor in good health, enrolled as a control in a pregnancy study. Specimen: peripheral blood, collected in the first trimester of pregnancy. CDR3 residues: CAWSRMGAAASYGYTF. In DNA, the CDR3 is TGTGCCTGGAGTCGGATGGGAGCCGCTGCCTCCTATGGCTACACCTTC.